This TCR beta chain was sequenced for a study of OX40 agonist ivuxolimab in advanced cancers. About the research overall: At around 81% male, the cohort had a mean age of about 60 years, ranging from about 20 to 90. Findings of the study overall: Certain nonresponders likewise exhibited a low normalized T-cell clonal expansion. Relative to CD4+ cells, CD8+ T cells on average had more expanded clones.

Turning to this clone: Its matching antigen is unknown.

Profiling relied on immunoSEQ multiplex PCR, and the TCRdb table lists in-frame clones only, not all of them. The repertoire includes under 80,000 clones, over 90% of them detected once, and about 6.6% sits in the top ten. Blood specimens came from baseline, cycle 4 day 1, and cycle 7 day 1. Germline V lookup: CDR1 GTSNPN, CDR2 SVGIG (reference sequence). J gave up 5 bases and V 3 bases, and 9 bases lay outside the gene matches. The CDR3 runs to 15 residues. The sample was CD4+ or CD8+ T cells sorted from blood, taken in a trial of the OX40 agonist ivuxolimab. The genes are TRBV30 and TRBJ2-7; TRBD1 matches 11 bases. The clonotype originates from an adult with an advanced solid tumor such as melanoma, head and neck, liver or kidney cancer. The CDR3 nucleotides read TGTGCCTGGAGCCCGGGGACAGGGGGTTTCGACGAGCAGTACTTC. Amino acids: CAWSPGTGGFDEQYF.